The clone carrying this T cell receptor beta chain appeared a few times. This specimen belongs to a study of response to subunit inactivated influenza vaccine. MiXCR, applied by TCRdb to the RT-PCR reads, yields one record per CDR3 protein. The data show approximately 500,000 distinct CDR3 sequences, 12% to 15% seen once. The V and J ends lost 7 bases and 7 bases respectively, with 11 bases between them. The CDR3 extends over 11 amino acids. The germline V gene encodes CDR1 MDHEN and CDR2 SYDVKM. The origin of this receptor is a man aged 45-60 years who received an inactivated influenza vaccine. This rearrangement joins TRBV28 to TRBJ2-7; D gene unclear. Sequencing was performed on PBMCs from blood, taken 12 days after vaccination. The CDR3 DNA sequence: TGTGCCAGCATTCTGGGCACGGAGCAGTACTTC. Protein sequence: CASILGTEQYF.